Presented here are 26 T cell receptor beta chains from one specimen sequenced in a study of breast tumors, draining lymph nodes, adjacent tissues. TCRdb independently ran MiXCR on the multiplex PCR reads; one entry per CDR3 protein. Among 90,000 to 120,000 distinct CDR3 sequences, 20% to 25% were seen once, and the ten largest hold 1% to 1.5%. The lymph nodes were axillary draining lymph nodes from breast cancer patients. Specimen: axillary lymph node tissue. The receptors shown here come from a female donor with breast cancer. Some clones in this sample may be carry-over from other donors' samples.

V gene TRBV9 combines with J gene TRBJ1-1; TRBD1 matches at 9 bases. CDR3 size: 16 residues. With 4 bases clipped from V and 0 bases from J, the junction kept 7 bases outside the gene matches. CDR1 and CDR2 from the germline V gene are SGDLS and YYNGEE. The CDR3 nucleotides read TGTGCCAGCAGCACCCGGGACAGGGCTATGAACACTGAAGCTTTCTTT. Protein product: CASSTRDRAMNTEAFF.

Only a few counts were recorded for this clonotype. The chain combines TRBV19 with TRBJ2-1, with TRBD1 matching 9 bases. The CDR3 sequence is 14 residues long. With 4 bases clipped from V and 9 bases from J, the junction kept 7 bases outside the gene matches. The V gene's germline CDR1 is LNHDA and CDR2 SQIVND (reference sequence). This chain's CDR3 is CASSRGQGTGEQFF. The CDR3 DNA sequence: TGTGCCAGTAGTAGGGGACAGGGAACCGGTGAGCAGTTCTTC.

This clonotype was seen many times. This chain joins TRBV7-8 and TRBJ2-7; possible D gene TRBD2, 5 bases. Per the germline V gene, CDR1 is SGHVS and CDR2 is FQNEAQ. CDR3 length: 15 residues. Trimming shortened V by 5 bases and J by 3 bases, and 17 bases separated the two germline ends. CDR3 DNA: TGTGCCAGCAGCCTAAATCCCGACGGGATCTACGAGCAGTACTTC. Its protein is CASSLNPDGIYEQYF. The variable domain in full, with the rest retrieved from reference TRBV7-8 and TRBJ2-7, is GAGVSQSPRYKVAKRGQDVALRCDPISGHVSLFWYQQALGQGPEFLTYFQNEAQLDKSGLPSDRFFAERPEGSVSTLKIQRTQQEDSAVYLCASSLNPDGIYEQYFGPGTRLTVT.

This clonotype has at least ten counts. This chain links TRBV7-9 with TRBJ1-2; D gene ambiguous. Trimming stripped 1 base from V and 7 bases from J, with 7 bases between. CDR3 length: 12 amino acids. Germline CDR1 reads SEHNR; CDR2 reads FQNEAQ (reference sequence). CDR3 sequence: CASSLGRGGYTF. The CDR3 bases are TGTGCCAGCAGCTTAGGTCGGGGTGGCTACACCTTC.

Remarks on this clonotype: A much larger clone lies one base from this, so it may be a read error. This chain uses TRBV5-1 with TRBJ2-5; D remains unclear. CDR1 and CDR2 from the germline V gene are SGHRS and YFSETQ. There are 11 residues in the CDR3. The V and J ends lost 7 bases and 5 bases respectively, with 9 bases between them. The CDR3 DNA follows: TGCGCCAGCGGCGCTGGGGAGACCCAGTACTTC. It translates to CASGAGETQYF.

Note on this clonotype: A much more abundant neighbour one base away suggests this may be a read error. This sequence joins TRBV5-1 and TRBJ2-3, with a tentative D call TRBD1 (6 bases). The CDR3 consists of 15 residues. In germline, CDR1 is SGHRS, CDR2 YFSETQ. The CDR3 sequence is CVSSSLGANTDTQYF. In nucleotides, the CDR3 is TGCGTCAGCAGCAGCCTGGGGGCCAACACAGATACGCAGTATTTT.

This clonotype has ten or more counts. The gene calls are TRBV4-1 and TRBJ2-1; 7 bases line up with TRBD2. The ends lost 4 bases at V and 3 bases at J; junction bases unmatched: 9. CDR3 length: 16 residues. Per the germline V gene, CDR1 is MGHRA and CDR2 is YSYEKL. This CDR3 is CASSPDRDYGYNEQFF. In DNA form, the CDR3 reads TGCGCCAGCAGCCCAGATAGGGACTATGGCTACAATGAGCAGTTCTTC.

This clonotype was recorded many times. This chain joins TRBV30 and TRBJ1-3, with D unresolved. V lost 3 bases to trimming and J lost 7 bases, with 19 bases between them. This CDR3 is built from 15 residues. Germline assignment: CDR1 GTSNPN and CDR2 SVGIG (reference sequence). This CDR3 reads CAWRKPQLLRNTIYF. In DNA form, the CDR3 reads TGTGCCTGGAGGAAACCTCAATTACTCCGGAACACCATATATTTT.

This clonotype was observed at least ten times. CDR3: CASQTGDSGANVLTF. The DNA for the CDR3 is TGTGCCAGCCAGACAGGGGATTCTGGGGCCAACGTCCTGACTTTC. The chain joins TRBV6-1 to TRBJ2-6; 8 bases line up with TRBD1. The CDR3 sequence is 15 residues long. Trimming at V came to 8 bases and at J to 1 base, leaving 4 bases not matched to a gene. Germline V gene lookup returns CDR1 MNHNS and CDR2 SASEGT.

Comment on this clonotype: A read error is possible here, since a much larger clone lies one base away. The gene calls are TRBV28 and TRBJ2-7, with 9 positions matching TRBD1. This CDR3 has 12 amino acids. In germline, CDR1 is MDHEN, CDR2 SYDVKM. Here the CDR3 DNA reads TGTGCCAGCAGGAGCCGGGACAGGGAGCGGTACTTC. Translating it yields CASRSRDRERYF.

Points on this clonotype: Possible read error: a much larger clone is one base away. V usage is TRBV19 and J usage is TRBJ2-1; 7 bases fit TRBD2. This CDR3 is 14 amino acids long. The V segment lost 3 bases and the J segment 9 bases; nucleotides outside the gene matches: 8. Germline V CDR1 and CDR2: LNHDA, SQIVND (reference sequence). For the CDR3, the DNA is TGTGCCAGTAGTATTGTGGGGGGGGGGAGTGAGCAGTTCTTC. Amino acids: CASSIVGGGSEQFF.

A note on this clonotype: A read error is possible here, since a much larger clone lies one base away. CDR3 protein: CASTIGRRGFSGNTIYF. The CDR3 DNA reads as TGTGCCAGTACCATCGGGAGGCGGGGTTTCTCTGGAAACACCATATATTTT. The rearrangement joins TRBV19 to TRBJ1-3; D gene unclear. V shed 7 bases and J shed 0 bases, with 19 bases lying between them. CDR3 length equals 17 residues. The germline CDR1 and CDR2 sequences are LNHDA and SQIVND (reference sequence).

This clonotype was counted at least ten times. The chain links TRBV7-9 to TRBJ1-2; D might be TRBD1 (6 bases). In germline, CDR1 is SEHNR, CDR2 FQNEAQ (reference sequence). V lost 3 bases to trimming and J lost 2 bases, with 7 bases between them. CDR3 length: 13 amino acids. The CDR3 is CASSLQGNYGYTF. CDR3 bases: TGTGCCAGCAGCTTGCAGGGGAACTATGGCTACACCTTC.

This chain uses TRBV18 with TRBJ2-5; 7 positions match TRBD1. The CDR3 is 13 residues long. Trimming cost V 6 bases and J 5 bases; bases outside gene matches: 6. The germline gives CDR1 KGHSH, CDR2 LQKENI. The CDR3 DNA is TGTGCCAGCTCCCCGACAGGGATCGAGACCCAGTACTTC. Its translation: CASSPTGIETQYF.

This clonotype was picked up many times. The chain couples TRBV5-1 to TRBJ2-1, with D maybe TRBD2 (6 bases). Germline-derived CDR1 and CDR2 are SGHRS and YFSETQ. The CDR3 is 15 amino acids. V gave up 2 bases and J gave up 6 bases, with 15 bases separating them. In DNA form, the CDR3 reads TGCGCCAGCAGCTTTCACCCTGGAGGGAGCAATGAGCAGTTCTTC. This sequence encodes CASSFHPGGSNEQFF.

This clonotype was picked up many times. CDR3 amino acids: CSAQLYPRTASTDTQYF. CDR3 nucleotide sequence: TGCAGTGCACAGCTTTATCCTCGAACAGCTAGCACAGATACGCAGTATTTT. The chain carries TRBV20-1 and TRBJ2-3; D is unresolved. The ends were cut back, 6 bases at V and 0 bases at J, with 22 bases in the middle. The CDR3 totals 17 residues. The V gene's germline CDR1 is DFQATT and CDR2 SNEGSKA (reference sequence).

There are many counts of this clonotype. The V gene is TRBV30, the J gene TRBJ2-7; 7 bases are a match to TRBD2. This CDR3 spans 12 amino acids. The ends lost 2 bases at V and 4 bases at J; junction bases unmatched: 2. From germline, CDR1 is GTSNPN and CDR2 SVGIG (reference sequence). DNA of the CDR3: TGTGCCTGGAGTCCCGGGGGGTACGAGCAGTACTTC. Protein: CAWSPGGYEQYF.

Ten or more counts support this clonotype. The V and J genes are TRBV19 and TRBJ2-2, with a weak D call TRBD2 (5 bases). This CDR3 region has 14 residues. The V end was cut by 6 bases, the J end by 8 bases, with 16 bases between. The germline gives CDR1 LNHDA, CDR2 SQIVND (reference sequence). The CDR3 reads CASRSRGYAGELFF. CDR3 sequence (DNA): TGTGCCAGTAGGTCCCGGGGATATGCGGGGGAGCTGTTTTTT.

This clonotype was observed a few times. The chain recombines TRBV27 with TRBJ1-4, with TRBD1 matching 7 bases. Germline V CDR1 and CDR2: MNHEY, SMNVEV (reference sequence). The CDR3 spans 14 residues. Trimming cost V 5 bases and J 7 bases; bases outside gene matches: 7. The DNA for the CDR3 is TGTGCCAGCAGTCACAGGGGAGGTTCTGAAAAACTGTTTTTT. This gives the protein CASSHRGGSEKLFF.

At least ten counts were recorded for this clonotype. The chain's CDR3 is CASSPGDNEQFF. CDR3 sequence (DNA): TGTGCCAGCAGCCCCGGAGACAATGAGCAGTTCTTC. The chain combines TRBV11-2 with TRBJ2-1; D gene ambiguous. The ends were cut back, 5 bases at V and 5 bases at J, with 7 bases in the middle. From germline, CDR1 is SGHAT and CDR2 FQNNGV. The CDR3 length is 12 residues.

This clonotype was detected ten times or more. The chain links TRBV28 to TRBJ1-6; D is uncertain. The germline V gene has CDR1 MDHEN and CDR2 SYDVKM. Trimming cost V 7 bases and J 3 bases, with 7 bases left between them. The CDR3 is 13 amino acids. As DNA, the CDR3 is TGTGCCAGCAAGGAGGGCTATAATTCACCCCTCCACTTT. Its translation: CASKEGYNSPLHF. Combining the CDR3 with reference TRBV28 and TRBJ1-6 gives the whole variable domain DVKVTQSSRYLVKRTGEKVFLECVQDMDHENMFWYRQDPGLGLRLIYFSYDVKMKEKGDIPEGYSVSREKKERFSLILESASTNQTSMYLCASKEGYNSPLHFGNGTRLTVT.

This rearrangement joins TRBV18 to TRBJ1-2; 7 positions match TRBD1. The CDR3 covers 16 residues. Losses at the gene ends were 6 bases for V and 5 bases for J; bases not matched to a gene: 15. Germline lookup yields CDR1 KGHSH and CDR2 LQKENI. This CDR3 is CASSQKTGMAGYGYTF. The CDR3 DNA reads TGTGCCAGCTCGCAAAAGACAGGGATGGCTGGTTATGGCTACACCTTC.

The sample holds many counts of this clonotype. The genes are TRBV6-1 and TRBJ1-6; no clear D. Germline CDR1 MNHNS, CDR2 SASEGT. This CDR3 region has 16 residues. Trimming stripped 3 bases from V and 9 bases from J, with 18 bases between. CDR3 amino acids: CASSEAASRGGSPLHF. In nucleotides, the CDR3 is TGTGCCAGCAGTGAGGCCGCAAGTCGTGGAGGTTCACCCCTCCACTTT.

This clonotype was counted ten times or more. This chain joins TRBV29-1 and TRBJ1-2; TRBD1 is a possible D gene (5 bases). V lost 7 bases, J lost 5 bases, and 14 bases lay in between. The CDR3 runs to 12 residues. CDR1 and CDR2 (germline): SQVTM, ANQGSEA. The CDR3 sequence: CSGFTGGYGYTF. The DNA of the CDR3 is TGCAGCGGATTCACAGGCGGTTATGGCTACACCTTC. Full variable domain (rest looked up from reference TRBV29-1 and TRBJ1-2): SAVISQKPSRDICQRGTSLTIQCQVDSQVTMMFWYRQQPGQSLTLIATANQGSEATYESGFVIDKFPISRPNLTFSTLTVSNMSPEDSSIYLCSGFTGGYGYTFGSGTRLTVV.

This clonotype showed up many times. V is TRBV11-3 and J is TRBJ2-7; TRBD2 matches 7 bases. The germline V gene encodes CDR1 SGHNT and CDR2 YENEEA. Trimming cost V 5 bases and J 3 bases; bases outside gene matches: 16. CDR3 size: 17 residues. CDR3 amino acids: CASSPKNRRGGVYEQYF. In DNA form, the CDR3 reads TGTGCCAGCAGCCCTAAAAACAGGCGGGGAGGGGTCTACGAGCAGTACTTC.

This clonotype occurred many times. This sequence joins TRBV20-1 and TRBJ2-7, with 8 bases that match TRBD1. Germline V gives CDR1 DFQATT, CDR2 SNEGSKA (reference sequence). The CDR3 runs 13 residues. The V gene end was trimmed by 7 bases and the J gene end by 4 bases; junction bases not matched to a gene: 9. Here the CDR3 DNA reads TGCAGTGTCGCCGGGACAGGAGCTTACGAGCAGTACTTC. Translating it yields CSVAGTGAYEQYF.